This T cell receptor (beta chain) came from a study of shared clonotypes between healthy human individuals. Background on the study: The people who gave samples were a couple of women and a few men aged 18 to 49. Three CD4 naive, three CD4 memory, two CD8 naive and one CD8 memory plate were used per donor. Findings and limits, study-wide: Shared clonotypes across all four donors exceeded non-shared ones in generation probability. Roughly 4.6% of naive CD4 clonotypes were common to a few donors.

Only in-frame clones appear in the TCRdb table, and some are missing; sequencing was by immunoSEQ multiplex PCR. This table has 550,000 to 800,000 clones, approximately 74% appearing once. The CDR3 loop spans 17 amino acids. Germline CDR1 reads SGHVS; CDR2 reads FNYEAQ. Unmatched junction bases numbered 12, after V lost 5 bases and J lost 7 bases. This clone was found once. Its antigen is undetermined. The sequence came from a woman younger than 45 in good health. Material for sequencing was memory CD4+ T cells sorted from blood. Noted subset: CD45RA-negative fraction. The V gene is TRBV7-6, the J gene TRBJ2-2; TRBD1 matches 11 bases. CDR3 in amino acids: CASSASGTGGASGELFF. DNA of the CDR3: TGTGCCAGCAGCGCGTCCGGGACAGGGGGAGCTAGCGGGGAGCTGTTTTTT. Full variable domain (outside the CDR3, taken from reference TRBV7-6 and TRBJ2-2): GAGVSQSPRYKVTKRGQDVALRCDPISGHVSLYWYRQALGQGPEFLTYFNYEAQQDKSGLPNDRFSAERPEGSISTLTIQRTEQRDSAMYRCASSASGTGGASGELFFGEGSRLTVL.